The 8 T cell receptor beta chains given below trace back to one sample, sequenced in a study of T cell responses to AZD1222 COVID-19 vaccine. Method: immunoSEQ multiplex PCR; TCRdb's copy keeps in-frame clones and lacks some. The profile shows about 150,000 clones, 88% of them singletons. The sample in question was peripheral blood, obtained on day 0 of AZD1222 vaccination. All receptors derive from an adult in good health.

The chain joins TRBV4-1 to TRBJ1-4; D possibly corresponds to TRBD1 (5 bases). V was trimmed by 1 base and J by 4 bases, leaving 16 bases between them. Germline V CDR1 and CDR2: MGHRA, YSYEKL. CDR3 length equals 17 residues. The DNA of the CDR3 is TGCGCCAGCAGCCAAGTCCTCAGACAGACCAATAATGAAAAACTGTTTTTT. Its protein is CASSQVLRQTNNEKLFF.

The chain joins TRBV5-4 to TRBJ1-2; 7 nucleotides line up with TRBD1. The CDR3 covers 16 residues. After removal of 2 bases from V and 3 bases from J, the junction contained 10 bases not matched to a gene. CDR1 is SGHNT, CDR2 YYREEE, per germline (reference sequence). The CDR3 is CASSFEGARADYGYTF. The DNA of the CDR3 is TGTGCCAGCAGCTTTGAGGGGGCGCGCGCTGACTATGGCTACACCTTC.

This chain links TRBV6-2 or TRBV6-3 with TRBJ1-1; D is uncertain. Trimming stripped 0 bases from V and 3 bases from J, with 14 bases between. From germline, CDR1 is MNHEY and CDR2 SVGEGT. The CDR3 is made up of 16 amino acids. The DNA of the CDR3 is TGTGCCAGCAGTTACTCCCAAGGGAGGCTGGACACTGAAGCTTTCTTT. This gives the protein CASSYSQGRLDTEAFF.

The chain employs TRBV3-1 (or the pseudogene TRBV3-2) and TRBJ2-7, with D possibly called TRBD1 or TRBD2 (5 bases each). Per germline, CDR1 LGHDT and CDR2 YNNKEL (reference sequence). The CDR3 sequence is 14 residues long. V was shortened by 4 bases and J by 4 bases, with 14 bases between the two germline ends. The CDR3 DNA sequence: TGTGCCAGCAGCCTCGGGACGGGACCGTACGAGCAGTACTTC. It translates to CASSLGTGPYEQYF.

The chain has TRBV6-2 or TRBV6-3 and TRBJ1-2; D ambiguous. With 2 bases removed from V and 4 bases from J, the gap between germline ends came to 8 bases. CDR3 size: 13 residues. CDR1 MNHEY and CDR2 SVGEGT come from the germline V gene. DNA for the CDR3: TGTGCCAGCAGTTACCAGGCGAGCTATGGCTACACCTTC. This gives the protein CASSYQASYGYTF.

The V call is TRBV18, the J call TRBJ1-2; D is uncertain. This CDR3 contains 13 residues. V lost 2 bases, J lost 5 bases, and 9 bases lay in between. Looked up from germline, CDR1 is KGHSH and CDR2 is LQKENI. The DNA for the CDR3 is TGTGCCAGCTCACCATTCCCAGATTATGGCTACACCTTC. This encodes CASSPFPDYGYTF.

The V gene is TRBV19, the J gene TRBJ2-5; TRBD2 is a possible D gene (6 bases). The CDR3 loop spans 14 amino acids. The germline V and J ends were trimmed by 5 bases and 5 bases, with 15 bases remaining between them. CDR1 LNHDA and CDR2 SQIVND come from the germline V gene (reference sequence). The CDR3 reads CASSSTAGLETQYF. DNA of the CDR3: TGTGCCAGTAGTTCGACCGCGGGGCTTGAGACCCAGTACTTC.

This clone appeared once. The chain joins TRBV5-4 to TRBJ2-7; 8 bases line up with TRBD1. This CDR3 region has 15 residues. CDR1 and CDR2 (germline): SGHNT, YYREEE (reference sequence). The V and J ends lost 0 bases and 0 bases, in that order; junction bases with no gene match: 2. The CDR3 region has the DNA TGTGCCAGCAGCTTGGAGGGACAGGCCTCCTACGAGCAGTACTTC. Its protein product is CASSLEGQASYEQYF.